Given below is one TCR beta chain in context. Its antigen is unidentified. The record originates from a study of shared clonotypes between healthy human individuals. Study-level information: Donors, aged 18 to 49, were a couple of women and three men. Study-wide results and limits: When naive CD4 clonotypes were compared across a few donors, about 5% were shared.

In the authors' workflow: Sequence data from immunoSEQ were junction-only and lacked quality scores; consequently, filtering differed. Some clones are missing from TCRdb's copy, which holds only in-frame ones; the method was immunoSEQ multiplex PCR. V, J and clone size were drawn from that table, and D and trimming were deduced from the DNA. The repertoire consists of around 1.1 million clones, with around 78% occurring once and the leading ten covering roughly 0.55%. This CDR3 has 22 amino acids. The V gene's germline CDR1 is LGHNA and CDR2 YSLEER. Trimming took 0 bases from V and 2 from J; bases not matched to a gene: 19.

The material sequenced was memory CD4+ T cells from PBMCs. Described subset: CD45RA-negative fraction. The receptor was isolated from a man aged 18 to 29 in good health. Some clones in this sample may be carry-over from other donors' samples. The J gene is TRBJ2-1, the V gene TRBV4-3, with 10 positions matching TRBD2. CDR3 in amino acids: CASSQEAPIASGRAVAYNEQFF. CDR3 nucleotides: TGCGCCAGCAGCCAAGAAGCCCCAATAGCCAGCGGGAGGGCCGTAGCCTACAATGAGCAGTTCTTC.